The sequence of this T cell receptor beta chain was determined in a study of shared clonotypes between healthy human individuals (dated by TCRdb to 2018 to 2020). Broadly, across the study: The cohort comprised a couple of women and a few men aged 18 to 49 years. To estimate repertoire size and how much clonotype sharing occurs between individuals, the study deeply sequenced the blood TCR repertoires of roughly 5 healthy adults. For each donor, CD4 naive and CD4 memory were each run on three plates, CD8 naive on two plates, and CD8 memory on one plate. Between about 0.9 and 8.9 billion PBMCs per donor were obtained by leukapheresis. Libraries were prepared and TCR repertoires were sequenced by different laboratories using diverse techniques, in order to increase sequencing depth and limit assay-specific biases. On the study overall, not on this receptor specifically: Even with the large sequencing depth, rarefaction of the sorted-subset datasets indicated that sequencing was incomplete. Pairwise subsampling led to the expectation that sequencing depth would affect the degree of clonotype sharing among donors. Compared with non-shared clonotypes, clonotypes shared by all four sorted-subset donors had higher generation probabilities. Sampling was restricted to blood, and TCR repertoires in tissues likely differ from the TCR repertoires found in blood. Because the study included a small number of donors, the genetic and exposure-history diversity represented was limited. When a handful of donors were compared, the shared fraction of clonotypes was 5% to 6.5% for naive CD4, over 3% for naive CD8, roughly 2.5% for memory CD4, and 0.35% to 0.4% for memory CD8. Naive subsets generally had larger estimated clonotype richness than memory subsets.

The donors were healthy, HIV-negative adults with no recently reported acute infections or vaccinations. All donors were Caucasian adults living in Nashville, Tennessee, USA. CD4+ T cells were enriched by magnetic negative selection; naive cells were then positively selected on CD45RA, and the negative fraction formed the memory subset. After blood collection by leukapheresis, PBMCs were isolated using Ficoll-Histopaque density gradient centrifugation and then cryopreserved in the vapor phase of liquid nitrogen. Analytical flow cytometry was used to check the purity and quantity of every magnetically sorted T cell population. Genomic DNA was isolated from each sorted fraction and quantified by UV absorbance on a Nanodrop 2000c. Trimming at the junction amounts to 2 bases on V and 5 bases on J, and the germline ends lie 13 bases apart. According to the germline V gene, CDR1 reads SGHTA and CDR2 reads FQGNSA. The CDR3 goes from the cysteine to the phenylalanine over 14 residues. Only CDR3 DNA remains: 42 bases, in frame from the first base.

Turning to this clone: Its binding antigen is unknown. There are no base qualities to consult, and no much larger clone falls within one base.

Using the deep immunoSEQ assay, TCR CDR3 regions were amplified from genomic DNA by multiplex PCR. Extracted genomic DNA from each cell subset was spread evenly across all wells of several immunoSEQ 96-well plates, with each plate serving as a replicate. Each replicate PCR for sorted subsets received 200 ng genomic DNA, equal to about 30,000 T cell genomes. Purified libraries were measured with a Qubit 3.0 fluorometer, size-checked on a Bioanalyzer 2100, and measured again with the KAPA Library Quantification kit. Every immunoSEQ 96-well plate was sequenced on a separate single-read 150-cycle Illumina NextSeq 550 flow cell. As for the original processing: Because only junctional sequences without quality scores were contained in the immunoSEQ output, filtering matching that applied to full-length reads could not be performed. To assign V/J genes and CDR3, sequences were annotated against IMGT germline references using PyIR, a Python wrapper for IgBLAST v1.9. Reads were filtered out if the reads had weak V/J assignments (E-value above 1e-6), no CDR3, stop codons, out-of-frame junctions, or ambiguous translated residues. A V3J clonotype was defined by an identical inferred V gene, J gene, and CDR3 amino acid sequence. Percentage overlap between repertoires was computed as shared unique clonotypes divided by the size of the smaller repertoire. Repertoire richness was assessed with RTK rarefaction, the Chao1 estimator, and Recon v2.1 estimates of unobserved clonotypes. For all TCRbeta clonotypes obtained by the gDNA method from a handful of donors, generation probabilities were computed with OLGA. Held by TCRdb, this immuneACCESS table contains in-frame sequences only and omits some clones. Under half of the omission traces to an unresolved V gene where checked; the cause of the rest is unknown. V and J calls and clone size are those listed in that table; D and trimming were worked out from the DNA. Within this sample are 1 million to 1.3 million clones, with approximately 80% of them counted one time only. Clones ranked in the top ten supply roughly 0.62% of the sample.

Sequencing was performed on memory CD4+ T cells from PBMCs. The cell subset or site tag for this specimen amounts to: CD45RA-negative fraction. The TCR comes from a man aged 18 to 30 in good health. Some clones in this sample may be carry-over from other donors' samples. The V gene is TRBV7-2 and the J gene is TRBJ2-7; TRBD2 could be the D gene, as 6 bases match. CDR3 loop: CASSLMRDGNEQYF. The DNA sequence is TGTGCCAGCAGCTTAATGCGGGATGGTAACGAGCAGTACTTC.